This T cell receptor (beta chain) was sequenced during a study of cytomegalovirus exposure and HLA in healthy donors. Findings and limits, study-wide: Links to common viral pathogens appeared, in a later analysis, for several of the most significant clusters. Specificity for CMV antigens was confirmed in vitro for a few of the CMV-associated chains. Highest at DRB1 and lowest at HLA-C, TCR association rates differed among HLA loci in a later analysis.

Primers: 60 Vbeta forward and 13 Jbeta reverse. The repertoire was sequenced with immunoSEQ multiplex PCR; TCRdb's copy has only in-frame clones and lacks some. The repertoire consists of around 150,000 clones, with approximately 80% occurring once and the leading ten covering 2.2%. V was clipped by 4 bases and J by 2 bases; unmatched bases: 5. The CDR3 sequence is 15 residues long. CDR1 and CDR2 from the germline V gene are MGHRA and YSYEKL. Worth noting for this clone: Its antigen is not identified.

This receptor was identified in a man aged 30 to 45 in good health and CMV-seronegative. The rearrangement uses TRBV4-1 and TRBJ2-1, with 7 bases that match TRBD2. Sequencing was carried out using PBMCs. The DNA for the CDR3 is TGCGCCAGCAGCCGTCGGGAGGTTCCCTACAATGAGCAGTTCTTC. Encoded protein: CASSRREVPYNEQFF.